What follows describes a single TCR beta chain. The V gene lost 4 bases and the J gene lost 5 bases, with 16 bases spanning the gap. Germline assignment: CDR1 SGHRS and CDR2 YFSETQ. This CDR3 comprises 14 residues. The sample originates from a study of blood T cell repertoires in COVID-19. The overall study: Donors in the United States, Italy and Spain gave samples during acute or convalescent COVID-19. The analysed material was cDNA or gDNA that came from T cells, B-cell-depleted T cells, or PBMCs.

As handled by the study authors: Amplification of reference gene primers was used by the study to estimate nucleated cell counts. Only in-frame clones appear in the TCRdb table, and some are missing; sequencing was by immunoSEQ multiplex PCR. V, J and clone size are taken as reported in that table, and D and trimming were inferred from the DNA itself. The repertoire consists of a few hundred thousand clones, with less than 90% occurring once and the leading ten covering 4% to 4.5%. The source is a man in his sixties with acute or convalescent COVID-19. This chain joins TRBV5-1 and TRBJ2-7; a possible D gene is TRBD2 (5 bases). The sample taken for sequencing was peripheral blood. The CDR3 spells CASSPLGGGNEQYF. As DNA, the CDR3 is TGCGCCAGCAGCCCTTTAGGAGGTGGGAACGAGCAGTACTTC.